The clone carrying this TCR beta chain was seen a handful of times. Its antigen remains unidentified. From cryopreserved PBMCs came around 2 micrograms of genomic DNA used for TCR beta libraries. This CDR3 region has 13 residues. V shed 6 bases and J 5 bases; nucleotides not matched to a gene: 6. CDR1 is SGHAT and CDR2 is FQNNGV in the germline V gene. Profiling relied on immunoSEQ multiplex PCR, and the TCRdb table lists in-frame clones only, not all of them. The sample carries about 300,000 clones, roughly 71% recorded once. This sample is part of a study of cytotoxic CD8 clonotypes in ibrutinib-treated CLL. Study in general: Among patients, some 24 responded partially and 2 completely; around 14 then stayed remitted and some 12 progressed after median about 74 months. Findings and limits, study-wide: Having risen at ibrutinib response, clonality had fallen back toward baseline by progression.

The chain recombines TRBV11-2 with TRBJ2-5; 7 nucleotides line up with TRBD2. The source is a human donor with chronic lymphocytic leukemia. The material sequenced was PBMCs, taken after 36 months of ibrutinib treatment. Here the CDR3 reads CASRPTSVETQYF. In DNA form, the CDR3 reads TGTGCCAGCAGGCCTACTAGCGTTGAGACCCAGTACTTC.